The clone carrying this T cell receptor (beta chain) occurred a few times. This CDR3 has 13 residues. This specimen comes from a study of blood T cells in healthy people across ages. Primed by a sample-barcoded 5' primer and a J-beta primer mix, a second PCR proceeded for about 7 to 11 cycles. Each CDR3 protein gets one entry after TCRdb re-called the 5' RACE reads with MiXCR. This sample has 550,000 to 650,000 distinct CDR3 sequences, with about 26% found just once. This sample was also put to use in a study of T cells of mothers and their children.

This sequence originates from a boy younger than 10 in good health. Specimen: blood. The chain carries TRBV21-1 and TRBJ1-2; whether TRBD1, the table's D call, matches the DNA was not checked. TRBV21-1 is recorded as a pseudogene. CDR3 sequence: CASSRDRGLGYTF. The CDR3 nucleotides read TGTGCCAGCAGCAGGGACAGGGGGCTTGGCTACACCTTC.